The 17 T cell receptor beta chains listed next were all sequenced from one sample in a study of cytotoxic CD8 clonotypes in ibrutinib-treated CLL. The protocol was immunoSEQ multiplex PCR, while the TCRdb copy is restricted to in-frame clones and leaves out a portion. Of some 200,000 clones in the sample, roughly three quarters were seen once. The sequences come from PBMCs, collected after 12 months of ibrutinib treatment. These receptors came from a human donor with chronic lymphocytic leukemia.

The table lists this clone with many counts. V gene TRBV7-2 combines with J gene TRBJ1-1; possibly TRBD1 for D (5 bases). V was clipped by 5 bases and J by 1 base, with 11 bases between them. This CDR3 is 14 amino acids long. The V gene's germline CDR1 is SGHTA and CDR2 FQGNSA. CDR3 in amino acids: CASSPSGANTEAFF. The CDR3 DNA reads TGTGCCAGCAGCCCCTCTGGGGCGAACACTGAAGCTTTCTTT.

V is TRBV2 and J is TRBJ2-3; TRBD2 agrees at 10 bases. The CDR3 consists of 17 residues. Germline CDR1 reads SNHLY; CDR2 reads FYNNEI. Germline trimming cut 2 bases from V and 2 bases from J; bases unmatched to any gene: 7. The CDR3 DNA reads TGTGCCAGCAGTGAAAGTAGGACTAGCGGATACACAGATACGCAGTATTTT. Translated, it gives CASSESRTSGYTDTQYF.

V is TRBV6-5 and J is TRBJ1-2; possible D gene TRBD1, 6 bases. From germline, CDR1 is MNHEY and CDR2 SVGAGI. The CDR3 consists of 15 residues. With 6 bases removed from V and 4 bases from J, the gap between germline ends came to 18 bases. The CDR3 nucleotides read TGTGCCAGCAGCCGAGGACAGCCCGGGGGCTATGGCTACACCTTC. Translating it yields CASSRGQPGGYGYTF.

The V gene is TRBV4-1, the J gene TRBJ1-2; no reliable D call. The CDR3 runs to 15 residues. The V and J ends lost 7 bases and 4 bases respectively, with 19 bases between them. The germline V gene has CDR1 MGHRA and CDR2 YSYEKL. This chain's CDR3 is CASNRERMGSYGYTF. CDR3 coding DNA: TGCGCCAGCAACCGCGAAAGAATGGGAAGCTATGGCTACACCTTC.

The count of this clone is one. CDR3 loop: CASYRSGLSEKLFF. The CDR3 region has the DNA TGTGCCAGCTACCGTTCAGGGTTAAGTGAAAAACTGTTTTTT. J is TRBJ1-4 and V is TRBV5-6; the D gene is possibly TRBD1 (5 bases). The V end was cut by 7 bases, the J end by 7 bases, with 17 bases between. Germline V lookup: CDR1 SGHDT, CDR2 YYEEEE. CDR3 length: 14 amino acids.

The chain carries TRBV19 and TRBJ1-1, with D possibly being TRBD1 (5 bases). Germline V lookup: CDR1 LNHDA, CDR2 SQIVND (reference sequence). V lost 10 bases, J lost 1 base, and 13 bases lay in between. The CDR3 has 13 residues. The CDR3: CATKRRENTEAFF. The CDR3 nucleotides read TGTGCCACCAAACGCAGGGAGAACACTGAAGCTTTCTTT. The full variable domain, with the rest looked up from reference TRBV19 and TRBJ1-1, is DGGITQSPKYLFRKEGQNVTLSCEQNLNHDAMYWYRQDPGQGLRLIYYSQIVNDFQKGDIAEGYSVSREKKESFPLTVTSAQKNPTAFYLCATKRRENTEAFFGQGTRLTVV.

The CDR3 DNA reads TGTGCCAGCAGCTTAGTAGATACTGGCTACACCTTC. It encodes CASSLVDTGYTF. The chain employs TRBV7-2 and TRBJ1-2; D ambiguous. The CDR3 length is 12 residues. Germline V gene sequence: CDR1 SGHTA, CDR2 FQGNSA. Trimming stripped 1 base from V and 7 bases from J, with 7 bases between.

The chain has TRBV28 and TRBJ2-3; TRBD2 aligns across 7 bases. This CDR3 has 15 residues. CDR1 MDHEN and CDR2 SYDVKM come from the germline V gene. The V gene end was trimmed by 8 bases and the J gene end by 0 bases; junction bases not matched to a gene: 8. The CDR3 protein is CASRSGGTSTDTQYF. The CDR3, as DNA: TGTGCCAGCCGCTCCGGGGGGACTAGCACAGATACGCAGTATTTT.

The V gene is TRBV27, the J gene TRBJ1-1; maybe TRBD1 (6 bases). Germline lookup yields CDR1 MNHEY and CDR2 SMNVEV (reference sequence). V shed 2 bases and J shed 3 bases, with 13 bases lying between them. The CDR3 covers 15 residues. CDR3: CASSLMGGRYTEAFF. As DNA, the CDR3 is TGTGCCAGCAGTTTAATGGGGGGCAGATACACTGAAGCTTTCTTT.

This clone was counted only a few times. V and J are TRBV5-1 and TRBJ2-1; TRBD2 is a possible D gene (6 bases). CDR3 length equals 16 residues. Per the germline V gene, CDR1 is SGHRS and CDR2 is YFSETQ. Trimming stripped 0 bases from V and 6 bases from J, with 16 bases between. The CDR3 DNA reads as TGCGCCAGCAGCTTGGGCGGGACTGGAGCTCTCAATGAGCAGTTCTTC. Translated: CASSLGGTGALNEQFF.

The rearrangement uses TRBV9 and TRBJ2-5; no definite D call. This CDR3 comprises 15 residues. Germline-derived CDR1 and CDR2 are SGDLS and YYNGEE. V lost 4 bases, J lost 0 bases, and 13 bases lay in between. The CDR3 DNA reads TGTGCCAGCAGCCCCGGCTCCTGGTACCAAGAGACCCAGTACTTC. Its translation is CASSPGSWYQETQYF.

V is TRBV21-1 and J is TRBJ2-7. TRBV21-1 is a pseudogene locus. The CDR3 is 13 residues long. The CDR3 DNA is TGTGCCAGCAGTTCCGGGACCACCTACGAGCAGTACTTC. It encodes CASSSGTTYEQYF.

This clone was found a few times. V usage is TRBV6-1 and J usage is TRBJ1-5; 9 nucleotides align to TRBD1. CDR1 is MNHNS and CDR2 is SASEGT in the germline V gene. The length of the CDR3 is 15 residues. V gave up 7 bases and J gave up 2 bases; unmatched junction bases: 6. CDR3 nucleotides: TGTGCCAGCACTGGACAGGGGTATGGCAATCAGCCCCAGCATTTT. Protein product: CASTGQGYGNQPQHF.

V is TRBV5-6 and J is TRBJ2-5; the match to TRBD2 covers 10 bases. With V trimmed by 4 bases and J by 3 bases, 6 bases remained unmatched. Germline loops: CDR1 SGHDT, CDR2 YYEEEE. The CDR3 is 15 residues long. The CDR3 is CASSSSGRTKETQYF. The CDR3 DNA is TGTGCCAGCAGCAGTAGCGGGAGGACCAAAGAGACCCAGTACTTC.

This chain joins TRBV6-5 and TRBJ2-3; D is undetermined. This CDR3 is 10 amino acids long. Germline V gene data show CDR1 as MNHEY and CDR2 as SVGAGI. Trimming pared 8 bases from V and 5 bases from J, leaving 5 bases between. CDR3 in DNA: TGTGCCAGCGGGCAAGATACGCAGTATTTT. Translating it yields CASGQDTQYF.

In its sample, this clone was seen many times. The CDR3 DNA sequence: TGTGCCAGCAGCTCCTTACTAGAGCGGGATGAGCAGTTCTTC. This encodes CASSSLLERDEQFF. The gene calls are TRBV11-2 and TRBJ2-1, with a possible D match to TRBD2 (6 bases). Germline lookup yields CDR1 SGHAT and CDR2 FQNNGV. The germline V and J ends were trimmed by 4 bases and 8 bases, with 15 bases remaining between them. This CDR3 spans 14 amino acids. Combining the CDR3 with reference TRBV11-2 and TRBJ2-1 gives the whole variable domain EAGVAQSPRYKIIEKRQSVAFWCNPISGHATLYWYQQILGQGPKLLIQFQNNGVVDDSQLPKDRFSAERLKGVDSTLKIQPAKLEDSAVYLCASSSLLERDEQFFGPGTRLTVL.

This clone showed up just a few times. The J gene is TRBJ2-1, the V gene TRBV28, with 8 bases matching TRBD1. V lost 5 bases and J lost 2; bases outside the gene matches: 8. The CDR3 is 16 residues long. CDR1 is MDHEN, CDR2 SYDVKM, per germline. The CDR3 DNA is TGTGCCAGCAGTGTCCCCCGGACAGGGCCCTACAATGAGCAGTTCTTC. Protein: CASSVPRTGPYNEQFF.